These 29 T cell receptor beta chains were sequenced from one sample in a study of T cells in Graves' hyperthyroidism and ophthalmopathy. Researchers took RNA transcripts and amplified the TCR beta CDR3 regions from them. With the HTBI primer set, the TCR CDR3 went through a first round of RT-PCR. One entry per CDR3 protein, called by TCRdb with MiXCR from the multiplex PCR reads. The repertoire holds a few hundred thousand distinct CDR3 sequences, with approximately 19% as singletons. The specimen sequenced was blood. Source of these receptors: a woman between 18 and 29 years old with Graves' hyperthyroidism.

This clonotype was recorded at least ten times. The chain employs TRBV12-3 or TRBV12-4 and TRBJ1-1; TRBD1 aligns across 7 bases. With 5 bases clipped from V and 8 bases from J, the junction kept 8 bases outside the gene matches. This CDR3 spans 13 amino acids. The CDR3 DNA reads as TGTGCCAGCAGTCATAGGGGGCCTTCAGAAGCTTTCTTT. Amino acids: CASSHRGPSEAFF.

This clonotype has a count of ten or more. The chain recombines TRBV6-5 with TRBJ1-5; D might be TRBD1 (6 bases). In germline, CDR1 is MNHEY, CDR2 SVGAGI. This CDR3 is built from 14 residues. V shed 5 bases and J shed 9 bases, with 17 bases lying between them. In nucleotides, the CDR3 is TGTGCCAGCAGTCACGGGGACACCGCCAGGCCCCAGCATTTT. It yields the protein CASSHGDTARPQHF.

This clonotype was seen repeatedly, ten times or more. J is TRBJ2-3 and V is TRBV2, with unresolved D. Germline V gives CDR1 SNHLY, CDR2 FYNNEI. There are 12 residues in the CDR3. Between the trimmed V and J ends, which lost 7 bases and 1 base, there was a span of 6 bases. The CDR3 is CASIIGTDTQYF. The CDR3 nucleotides are TGTGCCAGCATTATCGGCACAGATACGCAGTATTTT.

This clonotype was counted at least ten times. The chain uses TRBV2 and TRBJ1-5, with D possibly TRBD1 on 6 matching bases. Germline CDR1 is SNHLY and CDR2 is FYNNEI. This CDR3 region has 14 residues. V lost 6 bases and J lost 7, with 16 bases in between. This CDR3 reads CASRAGQSGQPQHF. The CDR3 DNA is TGTGCCAGCAGGGCCGGACAGTCAGGACAGCCCCAGCATTTT. The variable domain in full, completed from reference TRBV2 and TRBJ1-5, reads EPEVTQTPSHQVTQMGQEVILRCVPISNHLYFYWYRQILGQKVEFLVSFYNNEISEKSEIFDDQFSVERPDGSNFTLKIRSTKLEDSAMYFCASRAGQSGQPQHFGDGTRLSIL.

V is TRBV6-1 and J is TRBJ1-5; TRBD1 might be the D (6 bases). This CDR3 comprises 15 residues. Trimming left V 9 bases short and J 4 bases short, with 19 bases between. In germline, CDR1 is MNHNS, CDR2 SASEGT. CDR3 coding DNA: TGTGCCAGTGCGACCCGGGGGCATGGGAATCAGCCCCAGCATTTT. It is translated as CASATRGHGNQPQHF.

Ten or more counts support this clonotype. This chain links TRBV6-1 with TRBJ2-2; D remains unclear. Trimming removed 3 bases from V and 6 bases from J, with 11 bases in between. In germline, CDR1 is MNHNS, CDR2 SASEGT. The CDR3 runs to 14 residues. The CDR3 here is CASSDYQRAGELFF. CDR3 nucleotide sequence: TGTGCCAGCAGTGACTACCAAAGGGCCGGGGAGCTGTTTTTT.

The gene calls are TRBV5-1 and TRBJ1-3; no firm D call. CDR1 and CDR2 (germline): SGHRS, YFSETQ. The CDR3 has 17 amino acids. The V end lost 4 bases, the J end lost 2 bases, and 19 bases lay between the germline ends. The CDR3 sequence is CASSQERPFWTGNTIYF. The CDR3 DNA is TGCGCCAGCAGCCAAGAGCGGCCGTTTTGGACTGGAAACACCATATATTTT.

Many counts were recorded for this clonotype. The J gene is TRBJ1-2, the V gene TRBV28, with 8 positions matching TRBD1. CDR1 is MDHEN, CDR2 SYDVKM, per germline. The length of the CDR3 is 15 residues. With 3 bases clipped from V and 3 bases from J, the junction kept 6 bases outside the gene matches. CDR3 in DNA: TGTGCCAGCAGTTTTTCAGGGGGCCTGGACTATGGCTACACCTTC. Protein product: CASSFSGGLDYGYTF.

This clonotype was detected once. The chain uses TRBV5-1 and TRBJ2-1; D may be TRBD1 (8 bases). With 2 bases removed from V and 4 bases from J, the gap between germline ends came to 19 bases. The CDR3 consists of 17 residues. CDR1 is SGHRS and CDR2 is YFSETQ in the germline V gene. The CDR3 loop is CASSFHLDREGYNEQFF. Written as DNA, the CDR3 is TGCGCCAGCAGCTTCCACCTGGACAGGGAGGGGTACAATGAGCAGTTCTTC.

This clonotype appeared a single time. The chain uses TRBV6-5 and TRBJ1-2; D not certain. CDR3 length: 13 amino acids. Trimming cost V 6 bases and J 2 bases, with 10 bases left between them. Germline CDR1 and CDR2: MNHEY and SVGAGI. The CDR3 sequence is CASRTLRNYGYTF. The DNA of the CDR3 is TGTGCCAGCAGGACCTTGAGGAACTATGGCTACACCTTC.

This clonotype appeared many times. This sequence joins TRBV11-3 and TRBJ1-1; D gene unclear. This CDR3 has 16 amino acids. Trimming left V 4 bases short and J 0 bases short, with 15 bases between. Germline V gene data show CDR1 as SGHNT and CDR2 as YENEEA. Here the CDR3 reads CASSSTPVGMNTEAFF. CDR3 DNA: TGTGCCAGCAGCTCGACCCCAGTGGGGATGAACACTGAAGCTTTCTTT.

This clonotype was observed many times. The chain couples TRBV30 to TRBJ1-2, with D unresolved. There are 13 residues in the CDR3. Trimming removed 1 base at V and 4 bases at J, with 10 bases between. Germline CDR1 reads GTSNPN; CDR2 reads SVGIG (reference sequence). This CDR3 reads CAWSGGVPYGYTF. The DNA for the CDR3 is TGTGCCTGGAGTGGCGGGGTACCCTATGGCTACACCTTC.

This clonotype was seen repeatedly, ten times or more. The rearrangement links TRBV7-2 to TRBJ1-2, with a possible D match to TRBD1 (5 bases). The CDR3 length is 14 residues. The ends were cut back, 3 bases at V and 5 bases at J, with 13 bases in the middle. Germline V CDR1 and CDR2: SGHTA, FQGNSA. The CDR3 reads CASSLGGQEYGYTF. CDR3 nucleotide sequence: TGTGCCAGCAGCTTGGGCGGACAAGAATATGGCTACACCTTC.

This clonotype has a count of ten or more. The chain combines TRBV12-3 or TRBV12-4 with TRBJ1-3; 7 bases match TRBD1. CDR3 size: 14 residues. V shed 4 bases and J 4 bases; nucleotides not matched to a gene: 4. The CDR3 loop reads CASSYRGTGNTIYF. The DNA for the CDR3 is TGTGCCAGCAGTTACAGGGGCACAGGAAACACCATATATTTT.

Only a few counts were recorded for this clonotype. A read error may be the cause here, since a much bigger clone is one base away. This chain joins TRBV5-1 and TRBJ1-1; unclear D gene. Trimming cost V 2 bases and J 10 bases, with 12 bases left between them. CDR3 length: 12 amino acids. Germline values: CDR1 SGHRS, CDR2 YFSETQ. CDR3 sequence (DNA): TGCGCCAGCAGCTTATTGAAGGGAAGAGCTTTCTTT. Residues: CASSLLKGRAFF. The variable domain in full, with the rest retrieved from reference TRBV5-1 and TRBJ1-1, is KAGVTQTPRYLIKTRGQQVTLSCSPISGHRSVSWYQQTPGQGLQFLFEYFSETQRNKGNFPGRFSGRQFSNSRSEMNVSTLELGDSALYLCASSLLKGRAFFGQGTRLTVV.

The rearrangement joins TRBV20-1 to TRBJ1-1, with D possibly being TRBD1 (5 bases). The CDR3 has 12 residues. Germline CDR1 and CDR2: DFQATT and SNEGSKA (reference sequence). The CDR3: CRLAGGFSEAFF. In nucleotides, the CDR3 is TGCAGGTTGGCCGGGGGGTTTTCTGAAGCTTTCTTT.

This clonotype was counted only a few times. This chain connects TRBV10-3 to TRBJ1-1, with 9 bases matching TRBD1. This CDR3 contains 14 residues. The germline CDR1 and CDR2 sequences are ENHRY and SYGVKD. V lost 9 bases to trimming and J lost 1 base; unmatched junction nucleotides: 6. CDR3 sequence reads: CAMARTGENTEAFF. The DNA of the CDR3 is TGTGCCATGGCCCGGACAGGGGAGAACACTGAAGCTTTCTTT.

This clonotype was picked up many times. J is TRBJ2-6 and V is TRBV28; no clear D gene. Germline V gives CDR1 MDHEN, CDR2 SYDVKM. Trimming cost V 6 bases and J 0 bases, with 0 bases left between them. This CDR3 is 12 amino acids long. CDR3 protein: CASSSGANVLTF. CDR3 bases: TGTGCCAGCAGCTCTGGGGCCAACGTCCTGACTTTC.

This clonotype was counted ten times or more. V and J are TRBV7-3 and TRBJ2-5, with 13 bases matching TRBD2. CDR1 and CDR2 from the germline V gene are SGHTA and FQGTGA. The J segment lost 3 bases and the V segment lost 5 bases, leaving 6 bases of the junction unmatched. This CDR3 is built from 16 residues. In DNA form, the CDR3 reads TGTGCCAGCAGCCCGGTCGGACTAGCGGGGGAAGAGACCCAGTACTTC. This encodes CASSPVGLAGEETQYF. The complete variable domain, with remaining parts taken from reference TRBV7-3 and TRBJ2-5, reads GAGVSQTPSNKVTEKGKYVELRCDPISGHTALYWYRQSLGQGPEFLIYFQGTGAADDSGLPNDRFFAVRPEGSVSTLKIQRTERGDSAVYLCASSPVGLAGEETQYFGPGTRLLVL.

The J gene is TRBJ2-2, the V gene TRBV11-2; 12 nucleotides match TRBD1. Germline V gene lookup returns CDR1 SGHAT and CDR2 FQNNGV. The CDR3 has 17 amino acids. V shed 5 bases and J 4 bases; nucleotides not matched to a gene: 8. The CDR3 nucleotides are TGTGCCAGCAGCCCAACGGGACAGGGGGCCAGCACCGGGGAGCTGTTTTTT. Protein: CASSPTGQGASTGELFF. The full variable domain, rest sourced from reference TRBV11-2 and TRBJ2-2, is EAGVAQSPRYKIIEKRQSVAFWCNPISGHATLYWYQQILGQGPKLLIQFQNNGVVDDSQLPKDRFSAERLKGVDSTLKIQPAKLEDSAVYLCASSPTGQGASTGELFFGEGSRLTVL.

This clonotype came up many times. The chain carries TRBV20-1 and TRBJ2-7; perhaps D is TRBD1 or TRBD2 (5 bases each). Germline V lookup: CDR1 DFQATT, CDR2 SNEGSKA (reference sequence). V dropped 3 bases and J dropped 3 bases, with 12 bases sitting between them. The CDR3 is 13 amino acids. The CDR3, as DNA: TGCAGTGCTAGGGACCCGGGACGCTACGAGCAGTACTTC. Translated: CSARDPGRYEQYF.

This clonotype was observed at least ten times. V usage is TRBV20-1 and J usage is TRBJ2-5; 7 bases are shared with TRBD2. V lost 3 bases and J lost 7; bases outside the gene matches: 14. The CDR3 extends over 15 amino acids. Germline CDR1 is DFQATT and CDR2 is SNEGSKA (reference sequence). Here the CDR3 reads CSASAAGVPRGTQYF. CDR3 coding DNA: TGCAGTGCTAGTGCCGCGGGGGTACCACGGGGGACCCAGTACTTC.

This clonotype was counted at least ten times. The CDR3 is CASGIGGEETQYF. As DNA, the CDR3 is TGTGCCAGCGGCATCGGGGGCGAAGAGACCCAGTACTTC. The chain combines TRBV28 with TRBJ2-5; D may correspond to TRBD1 or TRBD2 (6 bases each). The ends were cut back, 8 bases at V and 3 bases at J, with 13 bases in the middle. CDR3 size: 13 residues. Germline V CDR1 and CDR2: MDHEN, SYDVKM.

This clonotype was recorded at least ten times. The chain has TRBV12-3 or TRBV12-4 and TRBJ2-1, with D possibly TRBD1 on 6 matching bases. The length of the CDR3 is 14 residues. The V end was cut by 5 bases, the J end by 4 bases, with 12 bases between. CDR3 coding DNA: TGTGCCAGCAGTCCTCAGGACAGTTACAATGAGCAGTTCTTC. Protein product: CASSPQDSYNEQFF.

There are a few counts of this clonotype. The chain recombines TRBV6-1 with TRBJ2-5; the D is unclear. V lost 4 bases and J 7 bases, leaving 13 bases between the germline ends. From germline, CDR1 is MNHNS and CDR2 SASEGT. This CDR3 has 13 amino acids. CDR3 sequence (DNA): TGTGCCAGCAGTGTGACGGAGTTGGGGACCCAGTACTTC. Its translation: CASSVTELGTQYF.

This clonotype was observed at least ten times. J is TRBJ2-7 and V is TRBV6-5, with 7 bases matching TRBD1. This CDR3 contains 14 residues. CDR1 is MNHEY, CDR2 SVGAGI, per germline. With V trimmed by 1 base and J by 4 bases, 4 bases remained unmatched. The CDR3 coding sequence is TGTGCCAGCAGTTACTTCGGACAGGTTTACGAGCAGTACTTC. Translation gives CASSYFGQVYEQYF.

The rearrangement links TRBV9 to TRBJ2-7; D is undetermined. Trimming removed 1 base from V and 3 bases from J, with 8 bases in between. The CDR3 extends over 13 amino acids. CDR1 SGDLS and CDR2 YYNGEE come from the germline V gene. The chain's CDR3 is CASSVSNHYEQYF. For the CDR3, the DNA is TGTGCCAGCAGCGTATCGAACCACTACGAGCAGTACTTC.

This clonotype came up many times. The rearrangement uses TRBV7-9 and TRBJ1-1; no clear D gene. V was pared by 4 bases and J by 0 bases, with 9 bases between. The CDR3 runs 14 residues. Germline V gives CDR1 SEHNR, CDR2 FQNEAQ (reference sequence). CDR3 nucleotide sequence: TGTGCCAGCAGCTGGCCGCCTTTGAACACTGAAGCTTTCTTT. This encodes CASSWPPLNTEAFF.

This clonotype was counted between two and nine times. The V gene is TRBV7-2, the J gene TRBJ2-5; 8 bases are a match to TRBD2. CDR1 and CDR2 from the germline V gene are SGHTA and FQGNSA. This CDR3 contains 14 residues. The V gene end was trimmed by 3 bases and the J gene end by 4 bases; junction bases not matched to a gene: 4. The CDR3 loop is CASSFRAGGETQYF. In nucleotides, the CDR3 is TGTGCCAGCAGCTTTCGGGCGGGGGGAGAGACCCAGTACTTC.